The entry below describes one T cell receptor beta chain. Original processing methods: Amplification of reference gene primers was used by the study to estimate nucleated cell counts. Sequencing was performed with immunoSEQ multiplex PCR; in TCRdb, only in-frame clones are kept and a portion is missing. D and trimming come from the DNA, and the V and J calls and clone size come from that table. Of about 140,000 clones in the sample, roughly 73% were seen once. The record originates from a study of blood T cell repertoires in COVID-19. Study summary: COVID-19 samples from acute and convalescent phases originated in the United States, Italy and Spain. The analysed material was cDNA or gDNA that came from T cells, B-cell-depleted T cells, or PBMCs.

V lost 2 bases to trimming and J lost 4 bases, with 9 bases between them. This CDR3 has 13 amino acids. Germline-derived CDR1 and CDR2 are SGHKS and YYEKEE (reference sequence). The sequenced sample consisted of peripheral blood. The sequence was obtained from a woman aged 50 to 60 with active or convalescent COVID-19. The J gene is TRBJ1-2, the V gene TRBV5-5; D is possibly TRBD1 (6 bases). Here the CDR3 DNA reads TGTGCCAGCAGCTTTACAGGGTCCTATGGCTACACCTTC. Translated: CASSFTGSYGYTF.